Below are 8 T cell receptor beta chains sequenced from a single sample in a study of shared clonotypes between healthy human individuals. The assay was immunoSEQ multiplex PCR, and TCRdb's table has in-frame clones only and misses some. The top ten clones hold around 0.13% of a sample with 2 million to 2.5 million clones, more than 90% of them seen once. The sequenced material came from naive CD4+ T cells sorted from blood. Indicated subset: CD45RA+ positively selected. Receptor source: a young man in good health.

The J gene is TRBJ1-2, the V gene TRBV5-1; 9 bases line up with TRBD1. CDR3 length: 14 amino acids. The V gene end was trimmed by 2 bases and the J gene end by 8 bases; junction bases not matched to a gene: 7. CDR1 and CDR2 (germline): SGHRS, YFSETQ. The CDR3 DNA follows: TGCGCCAGCAGCTTAAGAACAGGGGGCGAGGGCTACACCTTC. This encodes CASSLRTGGEGYTF.

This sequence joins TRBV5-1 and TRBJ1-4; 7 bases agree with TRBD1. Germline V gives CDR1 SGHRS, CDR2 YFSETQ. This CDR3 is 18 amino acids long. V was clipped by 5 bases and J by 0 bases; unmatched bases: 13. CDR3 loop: CASSGRDRSLATNEKLFF. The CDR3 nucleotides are TGCGCCAGCAGTGGGAGGGACAGATCTCTAGCAACTAATGAAAAACTGTTTTTT.

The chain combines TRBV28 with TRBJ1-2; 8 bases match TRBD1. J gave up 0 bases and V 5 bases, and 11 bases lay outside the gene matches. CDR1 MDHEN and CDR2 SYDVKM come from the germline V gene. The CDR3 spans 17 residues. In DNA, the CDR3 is TGTGCCAGCAGTCATAGGACAGGGTGGGGCACTAACTATGGCTACACCTTC. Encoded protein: CASSHRTGWGTNYGYTF.

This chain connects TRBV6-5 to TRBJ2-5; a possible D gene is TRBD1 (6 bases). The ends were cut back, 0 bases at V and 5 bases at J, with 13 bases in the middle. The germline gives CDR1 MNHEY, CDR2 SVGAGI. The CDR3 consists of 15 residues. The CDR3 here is CASSYSSGVGETQYF. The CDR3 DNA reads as TGTGCCAGCAGTTACTCCTCAGGGGTGGGGGAGACCCAGTACTTC.

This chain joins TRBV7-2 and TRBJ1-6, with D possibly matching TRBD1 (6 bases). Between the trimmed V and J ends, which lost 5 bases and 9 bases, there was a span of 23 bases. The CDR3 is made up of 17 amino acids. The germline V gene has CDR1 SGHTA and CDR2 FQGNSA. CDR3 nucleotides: TGTGCCAGCAGCGTAAGACCGCCGGGACAAGGGGTTTCACCCCTCCACTTT. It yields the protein CASSVRPPGQGVSPLHF.

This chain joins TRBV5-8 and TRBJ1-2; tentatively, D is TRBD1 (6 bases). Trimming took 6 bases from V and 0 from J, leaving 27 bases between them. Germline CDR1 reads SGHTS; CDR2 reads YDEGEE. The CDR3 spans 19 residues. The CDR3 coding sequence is TGTGCCAGCAACAAATTCTCAGGGGTTATTCGGACTACTAACTATGGCTACACCTTC. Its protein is CASNKFSGVIRTTNYGYTF.

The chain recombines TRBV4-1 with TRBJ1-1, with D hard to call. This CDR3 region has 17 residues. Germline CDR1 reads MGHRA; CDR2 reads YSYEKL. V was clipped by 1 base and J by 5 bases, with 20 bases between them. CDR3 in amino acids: CASSQAYGSDPGTEAFF. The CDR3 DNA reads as TGCGCCAGCAGCCAAGCTTATGGCTCGGACCCTGGGACTGAAGCTTTCTTT.

CDR3 bases: TGCGCCAGCAGCCACGGACAGGGGGCGGCAACTAATGAAAAACTGTTTTTT. Translating gives CASSHGQGAATNEKLFF. The rearrangement joins TRBV5-1 to TRBJ1-4; 11 nucleotides agree with TRBD1. CDR1 is SGHRS and CDR2 is YFSETQ in the germline V gene. The CDR3 covers 17 residues. Trimming cost V 4 bases and J 0 bases; bases outside gene matches: 5. The complete variable domain, with remaining parts taken from reference TRBV5-1 and TRBJ1-4, reads KAGVTQTPRYLIKTRGQQVTLSCSPISGHRSVSWYQQTPGQGLQFLFEYFSETQRNKGNFPGRFSGRQFSNSRSEMNVSTLELGDSALYLCASSHGQGAATNEKLFFGSGTQLSVL.